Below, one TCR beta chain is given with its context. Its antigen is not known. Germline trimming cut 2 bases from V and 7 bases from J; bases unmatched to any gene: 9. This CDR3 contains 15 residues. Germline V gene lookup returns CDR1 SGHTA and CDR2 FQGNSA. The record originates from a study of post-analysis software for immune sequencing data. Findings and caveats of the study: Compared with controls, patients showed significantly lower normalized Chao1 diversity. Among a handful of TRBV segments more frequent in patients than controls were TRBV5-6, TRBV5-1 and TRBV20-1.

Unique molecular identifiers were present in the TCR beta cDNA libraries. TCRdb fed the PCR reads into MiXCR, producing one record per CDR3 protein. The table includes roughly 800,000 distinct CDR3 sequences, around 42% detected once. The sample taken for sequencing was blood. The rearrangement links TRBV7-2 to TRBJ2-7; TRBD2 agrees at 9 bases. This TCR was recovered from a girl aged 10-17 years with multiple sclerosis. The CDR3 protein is CASSLLAGRDGEQYF. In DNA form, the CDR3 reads TGTGCCAGCAGCTTACTAGCGGGGAGAGACGGGGAGCAGTACTTC.